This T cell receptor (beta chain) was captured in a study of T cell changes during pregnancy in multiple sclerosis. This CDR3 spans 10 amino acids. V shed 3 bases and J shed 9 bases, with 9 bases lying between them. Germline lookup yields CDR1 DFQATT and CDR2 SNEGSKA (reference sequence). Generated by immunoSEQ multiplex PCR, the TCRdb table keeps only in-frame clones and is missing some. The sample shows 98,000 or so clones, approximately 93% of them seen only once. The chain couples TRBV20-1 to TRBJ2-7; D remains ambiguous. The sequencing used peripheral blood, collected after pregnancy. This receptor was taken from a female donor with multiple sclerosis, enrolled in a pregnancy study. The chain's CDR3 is CSASSHGQYF. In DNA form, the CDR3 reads TGCAGTGCTAGTTCTCACGGGCAGTACTTC.